This T cell receptor beta chain was profiled in a study of cytomegalovirus exposure and HLA in healthy donors. CDR1 and CDR2 (germline): SGHDT, YYEEEE. The V end lost 0 bases, the J end lost 6 bases, and 21 bases lay between the germline ends. The CDR3 covers 17 residues. Amplification used 60 Vbeta primers and 13 Jbeta primers. The protocol was immunoSEQ multiplex PCR, while the TCRdb copy is restricted to in-frame clones and leaves out a portion. Of around 210,000 clones listed, around four fifths are singletons. The receptor comes from a boy aged 5-17 years in good health and CMV-seronegative. The chain couples TRBV5-6 to TRBJ1-1; no firm D call. The sequenced sample consisted of PBMCs. CDR3 nucleotide sequence: TGTGCCAGCAGCTTGGCCAACCCCGGGGAGGAACGCGCTGAAGCTTTCTTT. Its translation is CASSLANPGEERAEAFF.